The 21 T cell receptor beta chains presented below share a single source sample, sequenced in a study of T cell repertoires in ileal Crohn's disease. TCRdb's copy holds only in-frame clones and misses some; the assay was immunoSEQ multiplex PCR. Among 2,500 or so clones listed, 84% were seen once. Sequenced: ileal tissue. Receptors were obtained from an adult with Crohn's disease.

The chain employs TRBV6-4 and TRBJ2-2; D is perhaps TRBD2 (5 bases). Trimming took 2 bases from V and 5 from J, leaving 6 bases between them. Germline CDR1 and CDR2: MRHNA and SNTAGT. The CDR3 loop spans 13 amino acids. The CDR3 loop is CASSDTGTGELFF. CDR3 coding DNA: TGTGCCAGCAGTGACACGGGGACCGGGGAGCTGTTTTTT.

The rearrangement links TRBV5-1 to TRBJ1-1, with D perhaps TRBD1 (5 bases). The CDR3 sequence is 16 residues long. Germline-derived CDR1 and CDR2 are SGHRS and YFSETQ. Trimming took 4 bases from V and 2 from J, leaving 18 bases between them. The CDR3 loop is CASSPRRGGGNTEAFF. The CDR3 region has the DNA TGCGCCAGCAGCCCCCGGCGGGGGGGAGGAAACACTGAAGCTTTCTTT.

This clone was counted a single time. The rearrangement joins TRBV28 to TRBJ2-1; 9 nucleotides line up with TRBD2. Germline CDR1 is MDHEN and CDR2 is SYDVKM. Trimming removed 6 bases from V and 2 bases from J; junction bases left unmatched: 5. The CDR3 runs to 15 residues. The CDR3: CASRLAGETYNEQFF. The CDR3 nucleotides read TGTGCCAGCAGATTAGCGGGAGAGACCTACAATGAGCAGTTCTTC.

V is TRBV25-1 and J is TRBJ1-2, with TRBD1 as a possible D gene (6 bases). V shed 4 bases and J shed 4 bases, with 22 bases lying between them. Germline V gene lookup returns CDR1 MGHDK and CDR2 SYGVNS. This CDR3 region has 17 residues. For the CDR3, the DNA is TGTGCCAGCAGTGGCGGGGGCGGCAGGGGACTGGGCTATGGCTACACCTTC. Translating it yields CASSGGGGRGLGYGYTF.

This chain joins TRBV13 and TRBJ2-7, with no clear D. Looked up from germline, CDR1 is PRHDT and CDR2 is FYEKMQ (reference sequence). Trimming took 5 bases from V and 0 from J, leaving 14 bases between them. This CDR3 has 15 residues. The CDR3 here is CASSTFGPRSYEQYF. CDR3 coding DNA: TGTGCCAGCAGCACCTTTGGGCCCCGCTCCTACGAGCAGTACTTC.

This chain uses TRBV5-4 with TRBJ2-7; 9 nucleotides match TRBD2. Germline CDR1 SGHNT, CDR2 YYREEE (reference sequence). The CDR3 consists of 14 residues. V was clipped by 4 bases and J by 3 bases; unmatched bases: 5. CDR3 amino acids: CASSPSGADYEQYF. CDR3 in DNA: TGTGCCAGCAGCCCTAGCGGGGCCGACTACGAGCAGTACTTC. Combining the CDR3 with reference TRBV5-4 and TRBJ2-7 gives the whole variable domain ETGVTQSPTHLIKTRGQQVTLRCSSQSGHNTVSWYQQALGQGPQFIFQYYREEENGRGNFPPRFSGLQFPNYSSELNVNALELDDSALYLCASSPSGADYEQYFGPGTRLTVT.

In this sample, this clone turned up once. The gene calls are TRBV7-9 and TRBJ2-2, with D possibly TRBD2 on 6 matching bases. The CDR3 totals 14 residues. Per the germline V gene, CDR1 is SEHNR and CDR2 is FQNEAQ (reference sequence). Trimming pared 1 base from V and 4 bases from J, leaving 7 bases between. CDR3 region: CASSLDGGTGELFF. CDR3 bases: TGTGCCAGCAGCTTAGACGGGGGCACCGGGGAGCTGTTTTTT. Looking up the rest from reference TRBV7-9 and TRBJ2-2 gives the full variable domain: DTGVSQNPRHKITKRGQNVTFRCDPISEHNRLYWYRQTLGQGPEFLTYFQNEAQLEKSRLLSDRFSAERPKGSFSTLEIQRTEQGDSAMYLCASSLDGGTGELFFGEGSRLTVL.

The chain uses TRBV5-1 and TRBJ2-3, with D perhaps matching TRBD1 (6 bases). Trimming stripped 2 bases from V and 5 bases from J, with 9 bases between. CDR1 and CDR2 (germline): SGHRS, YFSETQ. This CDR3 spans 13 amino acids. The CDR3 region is CASSFSTGDTQYF. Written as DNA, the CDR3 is TGCGCCAGCAGCTTTTCGACAGGAGATACGCAGTATTTT.

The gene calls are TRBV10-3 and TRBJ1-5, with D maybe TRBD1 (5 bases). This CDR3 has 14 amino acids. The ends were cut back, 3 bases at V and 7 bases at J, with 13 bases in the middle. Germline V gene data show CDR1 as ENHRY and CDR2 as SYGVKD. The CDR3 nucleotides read TGTGCCATCAGTGAATATACCGGGGGACAGCCCCAGCATTTT. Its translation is CAISEYTGGQPQHF.

This chain's CDR3 is CASSGAGTSGTEQYF. The DNA of the CDR3 is TGCGCCAGCAGCGGCGCCGGGACTAGCGGGACCGAGCAGTACTTC. This rearrangement joins TRBV5-1 to TRBJ2-7; 13 nucleotides line up with TRBD2. There are 15 residues in the CDR3. V was pared by 4 bases and J by 6 bases, with 7 bases of the junction left unmatched. From germline, CDR1 is SGHRS and CDR2 YFSETQ.

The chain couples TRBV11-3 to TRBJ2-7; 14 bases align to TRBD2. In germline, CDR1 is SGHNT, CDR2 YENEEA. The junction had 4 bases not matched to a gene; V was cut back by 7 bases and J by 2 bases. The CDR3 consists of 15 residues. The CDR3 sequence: CASTRLAGGAYEQYF. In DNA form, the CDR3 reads TGTGCCAGCACCCGACTAGCGGGAGGGGCCTACGAGCAGTACTTC.

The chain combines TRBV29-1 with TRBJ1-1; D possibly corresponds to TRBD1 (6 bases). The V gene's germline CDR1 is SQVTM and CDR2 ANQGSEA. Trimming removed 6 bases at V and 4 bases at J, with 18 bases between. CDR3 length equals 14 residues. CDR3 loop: CSVEGGQFGTEAFF. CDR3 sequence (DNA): TGCAGCGTCGAGGGGGGGCAGTTCGGCACTGAAGCTTTCTTT.

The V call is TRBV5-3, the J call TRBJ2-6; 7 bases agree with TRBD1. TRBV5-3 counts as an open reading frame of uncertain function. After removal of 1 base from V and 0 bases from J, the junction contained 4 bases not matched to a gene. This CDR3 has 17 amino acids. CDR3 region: CARSLNRGCSGANVLTF. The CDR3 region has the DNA TGTGCCAGAAGCTTGAACAGGGGATGCTCTGGGGCCAACGTCCTGACTTTC.

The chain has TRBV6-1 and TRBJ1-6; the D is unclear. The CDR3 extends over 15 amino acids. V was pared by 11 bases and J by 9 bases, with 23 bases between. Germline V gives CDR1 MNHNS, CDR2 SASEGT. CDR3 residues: CAGKTDLGSISPLHF. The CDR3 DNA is TGTGCCGGCAAAACCGACCTGGGGTCGATTTCACCCCTCCACTTT.

CDR3 sequence reads: CASSLVGESRDEQFF. In DNA, the CDR3 is TGCGCCAGCAGCTTGGTCGGGGAAAGCAGAGATGAGCAGTTCTTC. The chain has TRBV5-1 and TRBJ2-1, with a possible D match to TRBD2 (5 bases). CDR1 SGHRS and CDR2 YFSETQ come from the germline V gene. V was shortened by 0 bases and J by 8 bases, with 15 bases between the two germline ends. The CDR3 consists of 15 residues.

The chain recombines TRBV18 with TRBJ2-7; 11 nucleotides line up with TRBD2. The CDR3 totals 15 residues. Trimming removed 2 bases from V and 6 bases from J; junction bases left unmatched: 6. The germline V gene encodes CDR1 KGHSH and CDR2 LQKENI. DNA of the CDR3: TGTGCCAGCTCACCAGGTAGCGGGAGGGCCGGCGAGCAGTACTTC. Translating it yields CASSPGSGRAGEQYF.

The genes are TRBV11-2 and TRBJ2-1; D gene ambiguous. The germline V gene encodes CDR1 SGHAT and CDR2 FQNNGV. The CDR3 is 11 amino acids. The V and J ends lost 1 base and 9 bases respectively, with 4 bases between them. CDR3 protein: CASSLGVEQFF. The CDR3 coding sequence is TGTGCCAGCAGCTTAGGGGTTGAGCAGTTCTTC. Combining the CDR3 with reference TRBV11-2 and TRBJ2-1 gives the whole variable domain EAGVAQSPRYKIIEKRQSVAFWCNPISGHATLYWYQQILGQGPKLLIQFQNNGVVDDSQLPKDRFSAERLKGVDSTLKIQPAKLEDSAVYLCASSLGVEQFFGPGTRLTVL.

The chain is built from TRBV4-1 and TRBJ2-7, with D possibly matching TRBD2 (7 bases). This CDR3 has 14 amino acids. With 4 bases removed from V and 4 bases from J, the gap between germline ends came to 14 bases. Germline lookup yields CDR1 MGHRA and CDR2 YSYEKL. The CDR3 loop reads CASSPLGRGYEQYF. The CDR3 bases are TGCGCCAGCAGCCCCCTAGGGAGGGGGTACGAGCAGTACTTC.

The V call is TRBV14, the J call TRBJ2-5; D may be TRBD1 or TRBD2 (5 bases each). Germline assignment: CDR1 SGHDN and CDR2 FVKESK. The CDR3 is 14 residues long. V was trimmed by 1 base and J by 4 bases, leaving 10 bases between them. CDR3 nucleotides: TGTGCCAGCAGCCAAGTGGGACGGGGAGAGACCCAGTACTTC. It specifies CASSQVGRGETQYF.

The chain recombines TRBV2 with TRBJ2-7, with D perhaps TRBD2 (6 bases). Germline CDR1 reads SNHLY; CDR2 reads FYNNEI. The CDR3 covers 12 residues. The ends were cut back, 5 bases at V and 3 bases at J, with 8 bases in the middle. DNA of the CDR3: TGTGCCAGCAGTATAGCGGACTACGAGCAGTACTTC. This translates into CASSIADYEQYF.

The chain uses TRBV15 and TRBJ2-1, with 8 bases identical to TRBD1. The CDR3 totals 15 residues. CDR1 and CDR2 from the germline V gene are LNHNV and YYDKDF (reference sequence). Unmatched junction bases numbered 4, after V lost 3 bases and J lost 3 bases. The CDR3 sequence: CATSSGTGDYNEQFF. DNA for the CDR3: TGTGCCACCAGCAGTGGGACAGGCGACTACAATGAGCAGTTCTTC.